Listed below are T cell receptor beta chains from one sample, sequenced in a study of blood T cell repertoires in COVID-19. Sequencing was performed with immunoSEQ multiplex PCR; in TCRdb, only in-frame clones are kept and a portion is missing. The sample has over 110,000 clones, roughly 87% seen once. What was sequenced was peripheral blood. Receptors were obtained from a man aged 65 to 85 with acute or convalescent COVID-19. Each CDR3 is given with its conserved first and last residue. The D gene is left open where the match is weak. Only some rows state a clone size, as once, few, many or a class for expanded clones.

clone_size j_call d_call v_call cdr3_nt cdr3_aa
NA TRBJ2-6 TRBD1 TRBV6-5 TGTGCCAGCAGCCTGACAGGGACTGGGGCCAACGTCCTGACTTTC CASSLTGTGANVLTF
NA TRBJ2-1 TRBD1 TRBV5-5 TGTGCCAGCAGCCTCGGACAGGGACTTTACAATGAGCAGTTCTTC CASSLGQGLYNEQFF
NA TRBJ2-7 NA TRBV6-5 TGTGCCAGCAGTTACTACGACAGGCCCTCGGAGCAGTACTTC CASSYYDRPSEQYF
NA TRBJ1-1 TRBD1 TRBV5-1 TGCGCCAGCAGCTTCGGACAGGGCAACATGAACACTGAAGCTTTCTTT CASSFGQGNMNTEAFF
NA TRBJ1-3 NA TRBV7-9 TGTGCCAGCAACGACCTTGGCGGTATCGGAAACACCATATATTTT CASNDLGGIGNTIYF
NA TRBJ2-3 TRBD2 TRBV4-2 TGTGCCAGCAGTCCTAAACCGGGACTAGCGGGAGGGCCGACAGATACGCAGTATTTT CASSPKPGLAGGPTDTQYF
NA TRBJ2-7 NA TRBV6-5 TGTGCCAGCACCCAGGGGCAGGGCGTTGACGAGCAGTACTTC CASTQGQGVDEQYF
NA TRBJ1-1 NA TRBV4-2 TGTGCCAGCAGCCAAGTATACTCGGGCCAGGGGAACACTGAAGCTTTCTTT CASSQVYSGQGNTEAFF
NA TRBJ1-2 NA TRBV5-1 TGCGCCAGCAGCTGGGGGGAAGGGAGAGGTGGCTACACCTTC CASSWGEGRGGYTF
NA TRBJ2-4 TRBD1 TRBV5-1 TGCGCCAGCAGTCGGACAGGGGAATCGAACATTCAGTACTTC CASSRTGESNIQYF
NA TRBJ2-3 TRBD1 TRBV7-3 TGTGCCAGCAGCTTTACAGGGGGCGCCGGCACAGATACGCAGTATTTT CASSFTGGAGTDTQYF
NA TRBJ2-1 NA TRBV27 TGTGCCAGCAGTCAAGGGGCCGGGGGAAATGAGCAGTTCTTC CASSQGAGGNEQFF
once TRBJ1-4 NA TRBV7-2 TGTGCCAGCAGCTTAGGGCCAGGGGCGGCTGAAAAACTGTTTTTT CASSLGPGAAEKLFF
NA TRBJ1-2 TRBD1 TRBV19 TGTGCCAGTAGCTCCGGGACAGGGGACTTCCGCTATGGCTACACCTTC CASSSGTGDFRYGYTF
NA TRBJ1-4 NA TRBV6-6 TGTGCCAGCAGTTACCAGGGTAAAGAAAAACTGTTTTTT CASSYQGKEKLFF
NA TRBJ2-7 NA TRBV28 TGTGCCACCCTGACAGGCTACGAGCAGTACTTC CATLTGYEQYF
NA TRBJ2-3 NA TRBV6-5 TGTGCCAGCAGTTCAGAGAGCAGGGGAACAGATACGCAGTATTTT CASSSESRGTDTQYF
once TRBJ2-2 TRBD1 TRBV6-5 TGTGCCAGCAGTTTGGCAGGGGGCACCGGGGAGCTGTTTTTT CASSLAGGTGELFF
NA TRBJ2-1 TRBD2 TRBV27 TGTGCCAGCATTCGAAGCGGGAGGGCCTTCAATGAGCAGTTCTTC CASIRSGRAFNEQFF
NA TRBJ2-7 TRBD2 TRBV20-1 TGCAGTGCTAGTGATCGACTAGCGAAAAAAAGAGGATCCTACGAGCAGTACTTC CSASDRLAKKRGSYEQYF
NA TRBJ2-5 TRBD1 TRBV15 TGTGCCACCAGCAGAGCCAGGGGGCTAGAGACCCAGTACTTC CATSRARGLETQYF
NA TRBJ2-7 NA TRBV19 TGTGCCAGTAGTAACGGAGCGAGAGGCTACGAGCAGTACTTC CASSNGARGYEQYF
NA TRBJ2-7 NA TRBV27 TGTGCCAGCAGACGTGCCCGGGGAGCCTACGAGCAGTACTTC CASRRARGAYEQYF
NA TRBJ1-5 TRBD1 TRBV6-5 TGTGCCAGCAGTAAGACAGGGGGTCAGCCCCAGCATTTT CASSKTGGQPQHF
few TRBJ1-2 TRBD1 TRBV4-1 TGCGCCAGCAGCCGGAAGACAGGGGGCGGGGACGGCTACACCTTC CASSRKTGGGDGYTF
NA TRBJ2-7 TRBD2 TRBV5-1 TGCGCCAGCAGCTTAGGACTAGAATACGAGCAGTACTTC CASSLGLEYEQYF
NA TRBJ2-2 NA TRBV7-8 TGTGCCAGCAGCTATGGACTAAACACCGGGGAGCTGTTTTTT CASSYGLNTGELFF
NA TRBJ2-1 TRBD2 TRBV5-4 TGTGCCAGCAGCCCCGGGGGAGCGGGAGTCTTCTACAATGAGCAGTTCTTC CASSPGGAGVFYNEQFF
NA TRBJ2-5 TRBD2 TRBV10-1 TGCGCCAGCAGTGAAGCGGGGGGAGGAGAGACCCAGTACTTC CASSEAGGGETQYF
NA TRBJ1-2 TRBD1 TRBV3-1/TRBV3-2 TGTGCCAGCAGCAAGGGACAGACCGTCGACTATGGCTACACCTTC CASSKGQTVDYGYTF
NA TRBJ1-1 NA TRBV10-1 TGCGCCAGCAGTGAGTCGGCAGGGTTGGGCACTGAAGCTTTCTTT CASSESAGLGTEAFF
NA TRBJ1-5 NA TRBV19 TGTGCCAGTAGTATAGATTGGGCAGCCAATCAGCCCCAGCATTTT CASSIDWAANQPQHF
NA TRBJ1-4 NA TRBV28 TGTGCCAGCAGTTTAATGGGGCGGGAAAAACTGTTTTTT CASSLMGREKLFF
once TRBJ2-7 TRBD1 TRBV5-1 TGCGCCAGCAGCGCCACAGGGGATGGCGAGCAGTACTTC CASSATGDGEQYF
NA TRBJ2-5 NA TRBV2 TGTGCCAGCAGTGAAGCGCTTAGGCGGGCAAGAGAGACCCAGTACTTC CASSEALRRARETQYF
once TRBJ2-7 NA TRBV7-2 TGTGCCAGCAGCTTAGATTCAGGCGGGACCCCCTACGAGCAGTACTTC CASSLDSGGTPYEQYF